This T cell receptor beta chain came from a study of shared clonotypes between healthy human individuals. Study observations and caveats: Naive CD4 clonotypes were shared across a handful of donors at roughly 4.6%.

CDR3 length equals 14 residues. The germline V gene encodes CDR1 SGDLS and CDR2 YYNGEE. V gave up 6 bases and J gave up 4 bases; unmatched junction bases: 8. Donors included only healthy HIV-negative adults lacking recent acute infections or vaccinations. Sequencing was performed with immunoSEQ multiplex PCR; in TCRdb, only in-frame clones are kept and a portion is missing. The sample has 2 million to 2.5 million clones; about 90% are singletons. This clone was picked up one time. Its antigen is not identified. The sequence derives from a man in his late teens or twenties in good health. Some clones in this sample may be carry-over from other donors' samples. V gene TRBV9 combines with J gene TRBJ1-2; the match to TRBD1 covers 8 bases. The specimen was naive CD4+ T cells from PBMCs. Subset specified: CD45RA+ positively selected. The CDR3 DNA is TGTGCCAGCACCACGACAGGGGCCTTCTATGGCTACACCTTC. It encodes CASTTTGAFYGYTF.